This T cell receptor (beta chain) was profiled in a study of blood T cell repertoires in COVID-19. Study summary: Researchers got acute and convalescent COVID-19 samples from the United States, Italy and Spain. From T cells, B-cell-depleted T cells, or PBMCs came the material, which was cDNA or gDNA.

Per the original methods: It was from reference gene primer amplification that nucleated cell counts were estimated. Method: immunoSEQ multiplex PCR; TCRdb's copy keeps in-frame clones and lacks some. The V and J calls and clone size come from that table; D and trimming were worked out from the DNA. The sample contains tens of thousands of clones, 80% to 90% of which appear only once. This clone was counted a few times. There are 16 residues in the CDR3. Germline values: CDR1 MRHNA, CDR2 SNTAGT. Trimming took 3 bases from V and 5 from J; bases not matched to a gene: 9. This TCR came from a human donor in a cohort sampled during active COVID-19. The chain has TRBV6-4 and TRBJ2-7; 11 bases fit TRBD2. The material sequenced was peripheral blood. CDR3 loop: CASSDRLAGGPDEQYF. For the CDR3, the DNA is TGTGCCAGCAGTGATCGCTTAGCGGGAGGGCCGGACGAGCAGTACTTC.